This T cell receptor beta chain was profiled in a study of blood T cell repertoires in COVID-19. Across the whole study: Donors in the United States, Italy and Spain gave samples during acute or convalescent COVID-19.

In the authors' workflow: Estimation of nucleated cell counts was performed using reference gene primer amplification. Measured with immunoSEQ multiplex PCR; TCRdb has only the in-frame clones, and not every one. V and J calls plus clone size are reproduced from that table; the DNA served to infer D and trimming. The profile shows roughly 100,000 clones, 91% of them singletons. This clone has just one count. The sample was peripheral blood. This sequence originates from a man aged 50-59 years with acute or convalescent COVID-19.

CDR3 coding DNA: TGTGCCAGCAGCCGCGGACTAGCGGGGGGGCACGAGCAGTACTTC. This gives the protein CASSRGLAGGHEQYF. The chain joins TRBV7-9 to TRBJ2-7, with 15 bases matching TRBD2. J gave up 5 bases and V 5 bases, and 4 bases lay outside the gene matches. The CDR3 covers 15 residues. Per the germline V gene, CDR1 is SEHNR and CDR2 is FQNEAQ (reference sequence).